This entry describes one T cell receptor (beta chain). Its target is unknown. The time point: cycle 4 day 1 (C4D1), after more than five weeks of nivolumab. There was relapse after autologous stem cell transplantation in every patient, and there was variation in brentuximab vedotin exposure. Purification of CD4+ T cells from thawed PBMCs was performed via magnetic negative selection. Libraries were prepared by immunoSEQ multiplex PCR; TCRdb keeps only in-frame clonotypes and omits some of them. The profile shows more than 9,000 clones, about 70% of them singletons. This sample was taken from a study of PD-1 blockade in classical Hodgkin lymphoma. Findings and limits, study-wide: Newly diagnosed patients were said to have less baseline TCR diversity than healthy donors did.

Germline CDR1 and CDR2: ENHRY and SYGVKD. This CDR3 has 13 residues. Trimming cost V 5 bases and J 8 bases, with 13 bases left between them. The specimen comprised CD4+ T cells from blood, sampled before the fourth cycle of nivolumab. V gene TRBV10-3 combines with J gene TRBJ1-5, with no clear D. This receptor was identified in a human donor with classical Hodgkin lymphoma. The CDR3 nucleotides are TGTGCCATCAGTTCTGCCCCCTTCGAGCCCCAGCATTTT. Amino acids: CAISSAPFEPQHF.